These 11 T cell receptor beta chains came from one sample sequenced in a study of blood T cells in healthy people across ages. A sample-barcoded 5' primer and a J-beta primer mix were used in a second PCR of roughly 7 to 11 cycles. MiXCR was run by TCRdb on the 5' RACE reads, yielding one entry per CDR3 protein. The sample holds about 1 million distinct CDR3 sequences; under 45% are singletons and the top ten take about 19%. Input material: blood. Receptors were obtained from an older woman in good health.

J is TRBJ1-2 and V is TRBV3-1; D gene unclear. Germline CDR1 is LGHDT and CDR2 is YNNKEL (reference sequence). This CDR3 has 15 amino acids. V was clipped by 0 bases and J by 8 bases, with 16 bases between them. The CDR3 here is CASSQDGRVRSGYTF. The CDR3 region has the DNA TGTGCCAGCAGCCAAGACGGTCGGGTGCGCAGCGGCTACACCTTC.

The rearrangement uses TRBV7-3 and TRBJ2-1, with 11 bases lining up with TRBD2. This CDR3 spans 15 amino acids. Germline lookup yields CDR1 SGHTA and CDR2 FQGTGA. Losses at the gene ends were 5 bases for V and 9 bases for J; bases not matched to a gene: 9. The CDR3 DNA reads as TGTGCCAGCAGCCCAGCCCCTAGCGGGAGGTCTGAGCAGTTCTTC. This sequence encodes CASSPAPSGRSEQFF.

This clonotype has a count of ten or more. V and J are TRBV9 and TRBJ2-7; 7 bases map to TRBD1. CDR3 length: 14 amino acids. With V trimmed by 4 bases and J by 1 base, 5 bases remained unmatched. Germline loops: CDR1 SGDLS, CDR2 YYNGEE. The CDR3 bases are TGTGCCAGCAGCTTTGGACAGGTTTCCTACGAGCAGTACTTC. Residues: CASSFGQVSYEQYF.

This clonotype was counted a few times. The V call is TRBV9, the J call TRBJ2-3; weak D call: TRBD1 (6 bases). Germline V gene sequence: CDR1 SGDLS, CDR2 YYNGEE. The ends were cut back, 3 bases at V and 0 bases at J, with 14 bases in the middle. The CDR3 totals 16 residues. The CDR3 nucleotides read TGTGCCAGCAGCGCGCAGGGGTTGGGTAGCACAGATACGCAGTATTTT. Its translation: CASSAQGLGSTDTQYF.

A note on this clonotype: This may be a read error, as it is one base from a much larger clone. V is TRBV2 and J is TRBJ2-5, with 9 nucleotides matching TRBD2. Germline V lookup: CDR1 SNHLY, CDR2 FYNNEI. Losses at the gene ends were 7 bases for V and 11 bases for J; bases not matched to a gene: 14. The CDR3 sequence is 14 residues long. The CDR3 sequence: CASTLAGGGNEQYF. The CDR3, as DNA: TGTGCCAGCACCCTTGCGGGAGGGGGCAATGAGCAGTACTTC.

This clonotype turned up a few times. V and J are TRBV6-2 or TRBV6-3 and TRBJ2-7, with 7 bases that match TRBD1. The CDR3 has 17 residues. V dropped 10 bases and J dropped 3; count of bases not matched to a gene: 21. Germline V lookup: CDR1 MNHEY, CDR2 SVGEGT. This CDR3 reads CATKPGQNLGGFYEQYF. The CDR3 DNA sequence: TGTGCCACCAAGCCGGGACAGAACCTAGGGGGATTCTACGAGCAGTACTTC.

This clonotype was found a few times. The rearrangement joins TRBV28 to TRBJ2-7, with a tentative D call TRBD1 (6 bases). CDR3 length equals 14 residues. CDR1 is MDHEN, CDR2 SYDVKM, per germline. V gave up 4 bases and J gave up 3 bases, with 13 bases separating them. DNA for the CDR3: TGTGCCAGCAGTTCCCCAACAGGGCACTACGAGCAGTACTTC. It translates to CASSSPTGHYEQYF.

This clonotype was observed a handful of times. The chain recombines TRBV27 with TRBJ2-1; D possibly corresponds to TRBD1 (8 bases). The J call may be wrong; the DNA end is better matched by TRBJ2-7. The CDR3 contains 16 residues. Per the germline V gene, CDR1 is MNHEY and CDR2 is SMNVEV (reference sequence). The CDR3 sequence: CASSLDRGGGYNEQYF. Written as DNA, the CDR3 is TGTGCCAGCAGTTTAGACAGGGGAGGGGGCTACAATGAGCAGTACTTC.

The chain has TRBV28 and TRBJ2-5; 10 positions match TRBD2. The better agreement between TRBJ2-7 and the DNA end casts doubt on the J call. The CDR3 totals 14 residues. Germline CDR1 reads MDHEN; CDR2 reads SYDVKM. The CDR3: CASYSGGTSYEQYF. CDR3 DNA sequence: TGTGCCAGTTATAGCGGGGGGACCTCCTACGAGCAGTACTTC.

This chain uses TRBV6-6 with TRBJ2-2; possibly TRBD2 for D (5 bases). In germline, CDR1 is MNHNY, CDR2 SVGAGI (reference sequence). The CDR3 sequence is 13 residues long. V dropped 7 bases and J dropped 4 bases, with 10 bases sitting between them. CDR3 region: CASTGSGTGELFF. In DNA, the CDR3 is TGTGCCAGCACGGGATCGGGCACCGGGGAGCTGTTTTTT.

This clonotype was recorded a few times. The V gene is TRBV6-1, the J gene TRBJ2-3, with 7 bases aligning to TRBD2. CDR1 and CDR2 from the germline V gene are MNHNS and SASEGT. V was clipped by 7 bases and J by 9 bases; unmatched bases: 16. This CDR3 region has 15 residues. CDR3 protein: CASTLQRDSASTQYF. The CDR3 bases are TGTGCCAGCACCCTCCAGCGGGACTCCGCTTCAACGCAGTATTTT.